This entry is about one T cell receptor beta chain. This entry is derived from a study of Ad26.COV2.S vaccination and SARS-CoV-2 variants. Study-level background: Intramuscular Ad26.COV2.S at 5x10^10 or 1x10^11 viral particles.

The treatment denotes: some 20 received Ad26.COV2.S at low or high dose, single or two shots; about 5 received placebo; per-sample allocation not given. Sampling occurred on day 63 after the first vaccine or placebo injection. The sample came from a Boston adult aged 18-55 years. Built on an Ad26 vector, the vaccine expressed Wuhan-strain SARS-CoV-2 spike. Generated by immunoSEQ multiplex PCR, the TCRdb table keeps only in-frame clones and is missing some. Seen here are roughly 700,000 clones, roughly 90% observed once, and the top ten hold about 1.5%. J lost 1 base, V lost 9 bases, and 8 bases had no gene match. This CDR3 region has 15 residues. Looked up from germline, CDR1 is MGHDK and CDR2 is SYGVNS.

J is TRBJ2-4 and V is TRBV25-1, with TRBD1 matching over 8 bases. This sequence originates from a person aged 18-65 years who received the Ad26.COV2.S COVID-19 vaccine or a placebo. The specimen was peripheral blood, collected in a trial of Ad26.COV2.S vaccine versus placebo. The CDR3 DNA reads TGTGCCAGAGCGGACAGGGATCGGGCCAAAAACATTCAGTACTTC. The encoded protein is CARADRDRAKNIQYF.